This record covers a single TCR beta chain. Per germline, CDR1 SGHRS and CDR2 YFSETQ. This CDR3 region has 15 residues. V dropped 7 bases and J dropped 3; count of bases not matched to a gene: 6. Method: immunoSEQ multiplex PCR; TCRdb's copy keeps in-frame clones and lacks some. The sample gives approximately 13,000 clones, approximately 86% of which show up once; about an eighth is in the top ten. These data belong to a study of technical replicates of blood from a handful of donors. The clonotype originates from a human donor in good health. The chain couples TRBV5-1 to TRBJ2-2; 10 nucleotides align to TRBD1. Sequenced material: PBMCs. This chain's CDR3 is CASGMDRGDTGELFF. The CDR3 nucleotides read TGCGCCAGCGGAATGGACAGGGGGGACACCGGGGAGCTGTTTTTT.